Listed here are 20 T cell receptor beta chains from one sample, sequenced in a study of response to subunit inactivated influenza vaccine. TCRdb independently ran MiXCR on the RT-PCR reads; one entry per CDR3 protein. The repertoire includes under 750,000 distinct CDR3 sequences, over 9.5% of them detected once, and roughly 10% sits in the top ten. The sequencing used PBMCs from blood, collected on the day of vaccination. Receptors originate from a middle-aged man who received an inactivated influenza vaccine.

This rearrangement joins TRBV2 to TRBJ2-7; unclear D gene. Trimming left V 0 bases short and J 0 bases short, with 9 bases between. Germline CDR1 is SNHLY and CDR2 is FYNNEI. The length of the CDR3 is 15 residues. The CDR3 loop reads CASSEAAGSSYEQYF. In DNA, the CDR3 is TGTGCCAGCAGTGAAGCAGCAGGAAGCTCCTACGAGCAGTACTTC.

This sequence joins TRBV20-1 and TRBJ2-3, with a possible D match to TRBD1 (5 bases). Trimming pared 0 bases from V and 3 bases from J, leaving 10 bases between. Germline loops: CDR1 DFQATT, CDR2 SNEGSKA (reference sequence). The CDR3 is 14 amino acids. Here the CDR3 reads CSARDQGVTDTQYF. In DNA form, the CDR3 reads TGCAGTGCTAGAGATCAGGGCGTGACAGATACGCAGTATTTT.

This clonotype has at least ten counts. The chain has TRBV2 and TRBJ1-5; 11 positions agree with TRBD1. CDR1 is SNHLY, CDR2 FYNNEI, per germline. The CDR3 spans 17 residues. J was trimmed by 3 bases and V by 4 bases; bases with no gene match: 8. CDR3 sequence (DNA): TGTGCCAGCAGTGTCCCAGGACAGGGGGCGGACAATCAGCCCCAGCATTTT. Translated, it gives CASSVPGQGADNQPQHF.

This chain joins TRBV7-9 and TRBJ2-1; D is unresolved. This CDR3 is built from 13 residues. In germline, CDR1 is SEHNR, CDR2 FQNEAQ (reference sequence). V lost 3 bases and J 4 bases, leaving 7 bases between the germline ends. CDR3 in amino acids: CASSFQRYNEQFF. CDR3 DNA: TGTGCCAGCAGCTTCCAGAGATACAATGAGCAGTTCTTC.

The V gene is TRBV12-3 or TRBV12-4, the J gene TRBJ2-5, with 13 bases lining up with TRBD2. V gave up 6 bases and J gave up 5 bases; unmatched junction bases: 6. The CDR3 runs 15 residues. The CDR3 spells CASRPGLAGSETQYF. The CDR3 nucleotides read TGTGCCAGCAGGCCGGGACTAGCGGGATCGGAGACCCAGTACTTC.

This clonotype was detected only a few times. The J gene is TRBJ2-2, the V gene TRBV11-2; 7 bases are a match to TRBD2. The germline CDR1 and CDR2 sequences are SGHAT and FQNNGV. The CDR3 consists of 16 residues. V shed 1 base, J shed 1 base, and the junction held 3 bases outside the gene matches. CDR3 residues: CASSLVPSGNTGELFF. The CDR3, as DNA: TGTGCCAGCAGCTTAGTTCCTAGCGGGAACACCGGGGAGCTGTTTTTT.

This clonotype came up many times. The chain has TRBV2 and TRBJ2-7, with 7 bases identical to TRBD1. Germline values: CDR1 SNHLY, CDR2 FYNNEI. The CDR3 covers 17 residues. J lost 0 bases, V lost 5 bases, and 13 bases had no gene match. This CDR3 is CASSPDEGARGSYEQYF. The CDR3 DNA reads as TGTGCCAGCAGTCCTGACGAGGGGGCCAGGGGCTCCTACGAGCAGTACTTC.

This clonotype was recorded a few times. The chain has TRBV13 and TRBJ2-3, with 7 bases lining up with TRBD2. Trimming cost V 1 base and J 0 bases; bases outside gene matches: 10. The CDR3 is 18 residues long. From germline, CDR1 is PRHDT and CDR2 FYEKMQ (reference sequence). The DNA of the CDR3 is TGTGCCAGCAGCTTAGACCCCACTAGCGACCCTAGCACAGATACGCAGTATTTT. Its protein is CASSLDPTSDPSTDTQYF.

This chain links TRBV18 with TRBJ2-7, with D perhaps TRBD2 (6 bases). The CDR3 sequence is 15 residues long. Germline-derived CDR1 and CDR2 are KGHSH and LQKENI. The germline V and J ends were trimmed by 5 bases and 7 bases, with 21 bases remaining between them. CDR3 protein: CASSSDKGGLGEQYF. CDR3 bases: TGTGCCAGCTCATCTGACAAGGGAGGCCTGGGGGAGCAGTACTTC. The full variable domain, its missing parts supplied by reference TRBV18 and TRBJ2-7, is NAGVMQNPRHLVRRRGQEARLRCSPMKGHSHVYWYRQLPEEGLKFMVYLQKENIIDESGMPKERFSAEFPKEGPSILRIQQVVRGDSAAYFCASSSDKGGLGEQYFGPGTRLTVT.

This clonotype was seen a few times. The chain carries TRBV4-1 and TRBJ2-3; weak D call: TRBD1 (6 bases). CDR1 and CDR2 (germline): MGHRA, YSYEKL. V lost 6 bases and J lost 6, with 19 bases in between. This CDR3 spans 15 amino acids. As DNA, the CDR3 is TGCGCCAGCAGACCCAGGGGCCTCTCCTGGGATACGCAGTATTTT. This encodes CASRPRGLSWDTQYF.

This clonotype was picked up a small number of times. This chain connects TRBV5-1 to TRBJ1-3; a possible D gene is TRBD1 (5 bases). V gave up 0 bases and J gave up 8 bases, with 15 bases separating them. Germline loops: CDR1 SGHRS, CDR2 YFSETQ. This CDR3 spans 15 amino acids. CDR3 nucleotide sequence: TGCGCCAGCAGCTTGGACAGGTTCTTGGGGGACACCATATATTTT. It codes for CASSLDRFLGDTIYF.

The CDR3 DNA reads TGTGCCAGCAAGGGAGGGGATTCACCCCTCCACTTT. Translated, it gives CASKGGDSPLHF. J is TRBJ1-6 and V is TRBV7-2; possibly TRBD1 for D (5 bases). V gave up 7 bases and J gave up 8 bases, with 9 bases separating them. This CDR3 has 12 residues. The germline V gene encodes CDR1 SGHTA and CDR2 FQGNSA.

This clonotype was counted at least ten times. The gene calls are TRBV15 and TRBJ2-7; the D gene is possibly TRBD2 (5 bases). The CDR3 is 14 residues long. The V and J ends lost 5 bases and 1 base respectively, with 12 bases between them. In germline, CDR1 is LNHNV, CDR2 YYDKDF (reference sequence). Here the CDR3 reads CATSSLSGSYEQYF. CDR3 bases: TGTGCCACCAGCTCATTGTCGGGGTCCTACGAGCAGTACTTC. The full variable domain, its missing parts supplied by reference TRBV15 and TRBJ2-7, is DAMVIQNPRYQVTQFGKPVTLSCSQTLNHNVMYWYQQKSSQAPKLLFHYYDKDFNNEADTPDNFQSRRPNTSFCFLDIRSPGLGDTAMYLCATSSLSGSYEQYFGPGTRLTVT.

V usage is TRBV7-2 and J usage is TRBJ2-3; unclear D gene. Germline assignment: CDR1 SGHTA and CDR2 FQGNSA. The CDR3 sequence is 13 residues long. Trimming took off 1 base at V and 8 bases at J, with 10 bases between the two ends. This chain's CDR3 is CASSLGWRGTQYF. DNA for the CDR3: TGTGCCAGCAGCTTAGGCTGGCGCGGTACGCAGTATTTT.

The V gene is TRBV25-1, the J gene TRBJ2-7; D not certain. The CDR3 totals 12 residues. V was clipped by 3 bases and J by 4 bases, with 7 bases between them. The germline gives CDR1 MGHDK, CDR2 SYGVNS. CDR3 bases: TGTGCCAGCAGTGACCTAGGTTACGAGCAGTACTTC. Its protein is CASSDLGYEQYF.

The genes are TRBV6-1 and TRBJ2-6, with 9 nucleotides matching TRBD1. The CDR3 has 17 residues. CDR1 is MNHNS and CDR2 is SASEGT in the germline V gene. V lost 7 bases to trimming and J lost 0 bases; unmatched junction nucleotides: 7. This CDR3 reads CASTRDRAISGANVLTF. The CDR3 DNA reads TGTGCCAGCACCCGGGACAGGGCTATCTCTGGGGCCAACGTCCTGACTTTC.

This sequence joins TRBV9 and TRBJ2-7, with D possibly called TRBD1 or TRBD2 (5 bases each). CDR3 length: 14 amino acids. Germline values: CDR1 SGDLS, CDR2 YYNGEE. V gave up 4 bases and J gave up 1 base, with 12 bases separating them. The CDR3 nucleotides read TGTGCCAGCAGCCGAGACAGCGGATCCTACGAGCAGTACTTC. Its protein is CASSRDSGSYEQYF.

V is TRBV4-1 and J is TRBJ2-1; TRBD1 might be the D (6 bases). The CDR3 is 16 residues long. Germline CDR1 reads MGHRA; CDR2 reads YSYEKL. The V end was cut by 0 bases, the J end by 2 bases, with 11 bases between. The CDR3: CASSQETGRTYNEQFF. CDR3 nucleotide sequence: TGCGCCAGCAGCCAAGAGACAGGCAGGACCTACAATGAGCAGTTCTTC.

The sample holds many counts of this clonotype. The CDR3 sequence: CASSLWTSGRAAQFF. In DNA, the CDR3 is TGTGCCAGCAGCTTATGGACTAGCGGGAGGGCCGCGCAGTTCTTC. The V gene is TRBV11-1, the J gene TRBJ2-1, with 15 bases lining up with TRBD2. CDR1 is SGHAT and CDR2 is FQDESV in the germline V gene (reference sequence). Losses at the gene ends were 2 bases for V and 12 bases for J; bases not matched to a gene: 5. The CDR3 has 15 amino acids.

This clonotype occurred a few times. The rearrangement uses TRBV5-1 and TRBJ2-1; D may correspond to TRBD1 or TRBD2 (7 bases each). From germline, CDR1 is SGHRS and CDR2 YFSETQ. The V end lost 0 bases, the J end lost 5 bases, and 21 bases lay between the germline ends. The CDR3 spans 18 residues. Written as DNA, the CDR3 is TGCGCCAGCAGCTTGGATCTTTCGGGGAGGGGGCTAAACAATGAGCAGTTCTTC. Amino acid sequence: CASSLDLSGRGLNNEQFF.